The present T cell receptor (beta chain) was sequenced within a study of shared clonotypes between healthy human individuals. As for the study in general: Each donor had three CD4 naive, three CD4 memory, two CD8 naive and one CD8 memory plate.

As concerns this clone: What it recognizes is unknown.

Investigators divided CD4+ cells into CD45RA+ naive and CD45RA-negative memory subsets. TCRdb keeps only in-frame clones here, not all; method: immunoSEQ multiplex PCR. The repertoire holds around 1.1 million clones, with 75% to 80% as singletons. Overall study findings and caveats: Generally, estimated richness proved larger in naive subsets than it did in memory subsets. Clonotype sharing levels among donors were expected to vary with sequencing depth.

What was sequenced was memory CD4+ T cells from PBMCs. Specified subset: CD45RA-negative fraction. The source of this sequence is a man younger than 35 in good health. Some clones in this sample may be carry-over from other donors' samples.

This CDR3 reads CASSPELGPNYGYTF. The CDR3 DNA is TGCGCCAGCAGCCCGGAACTTGGACCTAACTATGGCTACACCTTC. The chain is built from TRBV5-1 and TRBJ1-2, with D unresolved. Trimming took 4 bases from V and 0 from J, leaving 13 bases between them. This CDR3 region has 15 residues. Germline assignment: CDR1 SGHRS and CDR2 YFSETQ.